This entry describes one T cell receptor (beta chain). As yet, its antigen is unknown. One junction end disagrees with the germline gene, perhaps due to a read error. In the PCR, 60 Vbeta and 13 Jbeta primers were used. Data came from immunoSEQ multiplex PCR; TCRdb stores just in-frame clones and leaves some out. Of some 120,000 clones listed, roughly 86% are singletons. This entry belongs to a study of cytomegalovirus exposure and HLA in healthy donors. Notes on the study in general: Immune exposure was documented only through CMV serostatus.

The length of the CDR3 is 16 residues. The germline gives CDR1 SGHVS, CDR2 FQNEAQ. The chain carries TRBV7-8 and TRBJ2-1, with D hard to call. The receptor comes from a young man in good health and CMV-seronegative. The sequenced sample was PBMCs. For the CDR3, the DNA is TGTGCCAGCACCTTAAGTCTGCATACTCTTTACAATGAGCAGTTCTTC. It yields the protein CASTLSLHTLYNEQFF.